The 25 T cell receptor beta chains reported below all come from one sample, sequenced in a study of neurological immune-mediated disorders. TCRdb reanalysed the 5' RACE reads using MiXCR and keeps one entry per CDR3 protein. The sample has some 54,000 distinct CDR3 sequences; 9.5% to 12% are singletons. The time point was: longitudinal time-point 1 (baseline). Material for sequencing was PBMCs. These receptor sequences come from a male donor with HTLV-1-associated myelopathy (HAM/TSP).

There are many counts of this clonotype. The chain recombines TRBV5-1 with TRBJ2-1; possible D gene TRBD1, 6 bases. Per the germline V gene, CDR1 is SGHRS and CDR2 is YFSETQ. The V gene lost 0 bases and the J gene lost 6 bases, with 10 bases spanning the gap. This CDR3 contains 14 residues. The CDR3 spells CASSLDTGSNEQFF. In nucleotides, the CDR3 is TGCGCCAGCAGCTTGGACACAGGGAGCAATGAGCAGTTCTTC.

At least ten counts were recorded for this clonotype. The chain employs TRBV6-5 and TRBJ2-5, with 7 bases fitting TRBD1. V trimming: 4 bases; J trimming: 0 bases; junction bases outside the gene matches: 8. Germline assignment: CDR1 MNHEY and CDR2 SVGAGI. The CDR3 has 16 amino acids. The CDR3 nucleotides read TGTGCCAGCAGTTCCCAACGACAGGGCTACCAAGAGACCCAGTACTTC. Its protein product is CASSSQRQGYQETQYF.

The CDR3: CASSTRTGGAETQYF. CDR3 sequence (DNA): TGTGCCAGCAGCACACGGACAGGGGGCGCGGAGACCCAGTACTTC. The chain couples TRBV7-2 to TRBJ2-5; TRBD1 matches at 11 bases. CDR3 size: 15 residues. The J segment lost 5 bases and the V segment lost 5 bases, leaving 7 bases of the junction unmatched. Germline V lookup: CDR1 SGHTA, CDR2 FQGNSA.

This clonotype was recorded at least ten times. The V gene is TRBV5-1, the J gene TRBJ2-1; the D gene could be TRBD1 or TRBD2 (5 bases each). Per germline, CDR1 SGHRS and CDR2 YFSETQ. V lost 4 bases and J 4 bases, leaving 15 bases between the germline ends. The length of the CDR3 is 15 residues. The chain's CDR3 is CASSNSGGAYNEQFF. The CDR3 DNA follows: TGCGCCAGCAGCAACAGTGGGGGAGCATACAATGAGCAGTTCTTC.

The J gene is TRBJ2-1, the V gene TRBV18; D is perhaps TRBD1 or TRBD2 (6 bases each). This CDR3 contains 14 residues. Germline assignment: CDR1 KGHSH and CDR2 LQKENI. The ends were cut back, 5 bases at V and 2 bases at J, with 10 bases in the middle. CDR3 bases: TGTGCCAGCTCAGGAGGGGGACCCTACAATGAGCAGTTCTTC. It is translated as CASSGGGPYNEQFF.

The chain uses TRBV6-4 and TRBJ1-6; 8 bases are a match to TRBD1. The junction had 15 bases not matched to a gene; V was cut back by 5 bases and J by 0 bases. Germline V lookup: CDR1 MRHNA, CDR2 SNTAGT. The CDR3 is 20 amino acids. CDR3 bases: TGTGCCAGCAGTCCCCTGACAGGGGCCGGACGAAGCTCCTATAATTCACCCCTCCACTTT. Protein sequence: CASSPLTGAGRSSYNSPLHF.

This clonotype was seen at least ten times. This chain uses TRBV5-1 with TRBJ2-5; the match to TRBD2 covers 10 bases. CDR1 and CDR2 (germline): SGHRS, YFSETQ. The CDR3 contains 16 residues. J lost 2 bases, V lost 4 bases, and 8 bases had no gene match. CDR3 in amino acids: CASSHRTSGSQETQYF. CDR3 sequence (DNA): TGCGCCAGCAGCCACAGGACTAGCGGTTCTCAAGAGACCCAGTACTTC.

About this clonotype itself: Its ends do not fully match the called genes, so a read error is possible. J is TRBJ1-5 and V is TRBV4-2, with a possible D match to TRBD1 (5 bases). Germline lookup yields CDR1 LGHNA and CDR2 YNFKEQ. There are 16 residues in the CDR3. CDR3 sequence: CASSREGSSGNQPQHF. CDR3 coding DNA: TGTGCCAGCAGCCGGGAGGGGAGCTCAGGCAATCAGCCCCAACATTTT.

This clonotype was recorded at least ten times. The rearrangement links TRBV20-1 to TRBJ2-3, with 8 bases lining up with TRBD2. Trimming cost V 5 bases and J 3 bases; bases outside gene matches: 10. CDR1 and CDR2 from the germline V gene are DFQATT and SNEGSKA (reference sequence). This CDR3 contains 15 residues. The CDR3 nucleotides are TGCAGTGCTCCCGACCCGGGGGGGGGAACAGATACGCAGTATTTT. It encodes CSAPDPGGGTDTQYF.

This clonotype was seen many times. The chain employs TRBV5-5 and TRBJ2-5; 9 nucleotides align to TRBD1. V was clipped by 2 bases and J by 1 base; unmatched bases: 0. CDR1 SGHKS and CDR2 YYEKEE come from the germline V gene (reference sequence). This CDR3 has 14 amino acids. The CDR3 nucleotides read TGTGCCAGCAGCTTACAGGGGGCCCAAGAGACCCAGTACTTC. This codes for CASSLQGAQETQYF.

Judged by abundance, this clonotype is medium-sized. V usage is TRBV29-1 and J usage is TRBJ1-1; tentatively, D is TRBD1 (5 bases). Per germline, CDR1 SQVTM and CDR2 ANQGSEA. The length of the CDR3 is 12 residues. V was pared by 7 bases and J by 1 base, with 10 bases between. CDR3 coding DNA: TGCAGCGCCGCAAGGGGGAACACTGAAGCTTTCTTT. It encodes CSAARGNTEAFF. Full variable domain (rest looked up from reference TRBV29-1 and TRBJ1-1): SAVISQKPSRDICQRGTSLTIQCQVDSQVTMMFWYRQQPGQSLTLIATANQGSEATYESGFVIDKFPISRPNLTFSTLTVSNMSPEDSSIYLCSAARGNTEAFFGQGTRLTVV.

This clonotype came up many times. The chain links TRBV20-1 to TRBJ2-1; perhaps TRBD1 as D (6 bases). This CDR3 spans 16 amino acids. Trimming removed 1 base from V and 4 bases from J, with 17 bases in between. CDR1 is DFQATT, CDR2 SNEGSKA, per germline (reference sequence). The chain's CDR3 is CSARAMDSLYYNEQFF. The DNA of the CDR3 is TGCAGTGCTAGAGCTATGGACAGCCTCTATTACAATGAGCAGTTCTTC.

V and J are TRBV7-9 and TRBJ1-4; tentatively, D is TRBD1 (6 bases). The CDR3 is 14 amino acids. Germline V lookup: CDR1 SEHNR, CDR2 FQNEAQ (reference sequence). Trimming removed 7 bases from V and 8 bases from J, with 17 bases in between. For the CDR3, the DNA is TGTGCCAGCACCCCCCTGGGGGGCGGGGAAAAACTGTTTTTT. It yields the protein CASTPLGGGEKLFF.

Ten or more counts support this clonotype. The chain uses TRBV10-3 and TRBJ1-2, with TRBD1 as a possible D gene (5 bases). V was clipped by 4 bases and J by 7 bases, with 19 bases between them. Germline CDR1 is ENHRY and CDR2 is SYGVKD. The CDR3 runs to 15 residues. This chain's CDR3 is CAISGSGAAGGGYTF. DNA for the CDR3: TGTGCCATCAGTGGGTCCGGGGCCGCTGGCGGTGGCTACACCTTC.

This clonotype was detected ten times or more. The rearrangement joins TRBV5-1 to TRBJ2-3; D is unresolved. This CDR3 region has 13 residues. CDR1 is SGHRS, CDR2 YFSETQ, per germline. Trimming left V 0 bases short and J 5 bases short, with 7 bases between. CDR3 protein: CASSLDSGDTQYF. CDR3 DNA sequence: TGCGCCAGCAGCTTGGACTCTGGAGATACGCAGTATTTT.

This clonotype was detected many times. The V call is TRBV7-6, the J call TRBJ2-5; D is possibly TRBD1 or TRBD2 (6 bases each). CDR1 is SGHVS and CDR2 is FNYEAQ in the germline V gene. This CDR3 contains 15 residues. V lost 2 bases to trimming and J lost 5 bases, with 15 bases between them. CDR3 nucleotide sequence: TGTGCCAGCAGCTTATATGGGGGGCTGGCGGAGACCCAGTACTTC. Translated, it gives CASSLYGGLAETQYF. The full variable domain, in which reference TRBV7-6 and TRBJ2-5 provide the parts outside the CDR3, is GAGVSQSPRYKVTKRGQDVALRCDPISGHVSLYWYRQALGQGPEFLTYFNYEAQQDKSGLPNDRFSAERPEGSISTLTIQRTEQRDSAMYRCASSLYGGLAETQYFGPGTRLLVL.

Worth noting for this clonotype: One base away lies a much larger clone, so this may be a sequencing read error. The V call is TRBV6-6, the J call TRBJ2-7; TRBD1 matches 7 bases. The germline gives CDR1 MNHNY, CDR2 SVGAGI (reference sequence). With 8 bases clipped from V and 3 bases from J, the junction kept 4 bases outside the gene matches. The CDR3 runs 12 residues. The CDR3 loop reads CASLQGLYEQYF. DNA for the CDR3: TGTGCCAGCCTACAGGGGCTCTACGAGCAGTACTTC.

V usage is TRBV7-9 and J usage is TRBJ2-1, with 11 bases lining up with TRBD2. Germline CDR1 and CDR2: SEHNR and FQNEAQ (reference sequence). V gave up 2 bases and J gave up 15 bases; unmatched junction bases: 9. This CDR3 spans 14 amino acids. The CDR3, as DNA: TGTGCCAGCAGCTTAATGACTAGCGGGGTCGCGCGGTTCTTC. Protein sequence: CASSLMTSGVARFF.

This clonotype occurred many times. This rearrangement joins TRBV6-2 or TRBV6-3 to TRBJ1-2, with 12 bases fitting TRBD1. The CDR3 has 16 residues. The trim removed 7 bases at V and 3 bases at J, leaving 9 bases unmatched. The germline CDR1 and CDR2 sequences are MNHEY and SVGEGT. This chain's CDR3 is CASTRDRGRGDYGYTF. In DNA form, the CDR3 reads TGTGCCAGCACCCGGGACAGGGGGCGCGGAGACTATGGCTACACCTTC.

This clonotype has at least ten counts. The rearrangement joins TRBV6-2 or TRBV6-3 to TRBJ2-7; a possible D gene is TRBD1 (9 bases). V lost 4 bases and J lost 5, with 18 bases in between. CDR1 and CDR2 from the germline V gene are MNHEY and SVGEGT. The CDR3 is 15 residues long. The CDR3 region is CASSSGGTGIHEQYF. For the CDR3, the DNA is TGTGCCAGCAGTTCGGGGGGGACAGGGATCCACGAGCAGTACTTC.

This clonotype was seen many times. The chain joins TRBV5-1 to TRBJ2-7, with TRBD1 matching over 7 bases. Per germline, CDR1 SGHRS and CDR2 YFSETQ. Trimming at V came to 4 bases and at J to 0 bases, leaving 7 bases not matched to a gene. The CDR3 loop spans 15 amino acids. The CDR3 sequence is CASSPWDSPSYEQYF. CDR3 nucleotide sequence: TGCGCCAGCAGCCCCTGGGACAGTCCCTCCTACGAGCAGTACTTC.

In its sample, this clonotype was seen many times. The chain links TRBV5-1 to TRBJ1-1; unclear D gene. The germline V gene encodes CDR1 SGHRS and CDR2 YFSETQ. Deletions cut 4 bases from V and 9 bases from J, with 16 bases between. This CDR3 region has 13 residues. The CDR3 region has the DNA TGCGCCAGCAGCCCCCCCGGACGGGAAAAAGCTTTCTTT. Translation gives CASSPPGREKAFF.

This clonotype was counted at least ten times. The chain links TRBV5-5 to TRBJ2-7; 8 nucleotides match TRBD1. Germline trimming cut 3 bases from V and 7 bases from J; bases unmatched to any gene: 9. In germline, CDR1 is SGHKS, CDR2 YYEKEE (reference sequence). CDR3 size: 14 residues. CDR3: CASSSDRALEEQYF. The CDR3 nucleotides are TGTGCCAGCAGCTCGGACAGGGCCCTGGAGGAGCAGTACTTC.

This clonotype was seen at least ten times. This chain connects TRBV4-2 to TRBJ2-2; possible D gene TRBD2, 5 bases. CDR3 length equals 14 residues. Looked up from germline, CDR1 is LGHNA and CDR2 is YNFKEQ. Trimming left V 1 base short and J 6 bases short, with 9 bases between. The chain's CDR3 is CASSQGQEAGELFF. In nucleotides, the CDR3 is TGTGCCAGCAGCCAAGGCCAGGAGGCCGGGGAGCTGTTTTTT.

The rearrangement links TRBV20-1 to TRBJ2-1, with no clear D. The CDR3 totals 15 residues. CDR1 DFQATT and CDR2 SNEGSKA come from the germline V gene (reference sequence). Trimming shortened V by 0 bases and J by 0 bases, and 9 bases separated the two germline ends. The CDR3 bases are TGCAGTGCTAGAGAGGGGTCGAGCTCCTACAATGAGCAGTTCTTC. Its translation is CSAREGSSSYNEQFF.